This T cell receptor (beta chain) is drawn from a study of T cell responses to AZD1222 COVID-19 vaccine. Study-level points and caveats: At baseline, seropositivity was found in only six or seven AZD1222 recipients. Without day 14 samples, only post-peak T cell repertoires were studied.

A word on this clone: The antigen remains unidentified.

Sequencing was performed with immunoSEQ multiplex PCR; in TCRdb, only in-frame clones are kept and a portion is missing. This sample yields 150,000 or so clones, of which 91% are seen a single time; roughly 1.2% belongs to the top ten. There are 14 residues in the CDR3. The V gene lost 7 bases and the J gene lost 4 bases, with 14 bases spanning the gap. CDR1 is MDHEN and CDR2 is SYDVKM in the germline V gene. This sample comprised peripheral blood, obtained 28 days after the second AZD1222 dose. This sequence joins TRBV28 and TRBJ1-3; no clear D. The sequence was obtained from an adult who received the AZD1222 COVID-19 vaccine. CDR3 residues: CASTKPLTGNTIYF. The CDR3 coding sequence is TGTGCCAGCACAAAGCCCCTCACCGGAAACACCATATATTTT.